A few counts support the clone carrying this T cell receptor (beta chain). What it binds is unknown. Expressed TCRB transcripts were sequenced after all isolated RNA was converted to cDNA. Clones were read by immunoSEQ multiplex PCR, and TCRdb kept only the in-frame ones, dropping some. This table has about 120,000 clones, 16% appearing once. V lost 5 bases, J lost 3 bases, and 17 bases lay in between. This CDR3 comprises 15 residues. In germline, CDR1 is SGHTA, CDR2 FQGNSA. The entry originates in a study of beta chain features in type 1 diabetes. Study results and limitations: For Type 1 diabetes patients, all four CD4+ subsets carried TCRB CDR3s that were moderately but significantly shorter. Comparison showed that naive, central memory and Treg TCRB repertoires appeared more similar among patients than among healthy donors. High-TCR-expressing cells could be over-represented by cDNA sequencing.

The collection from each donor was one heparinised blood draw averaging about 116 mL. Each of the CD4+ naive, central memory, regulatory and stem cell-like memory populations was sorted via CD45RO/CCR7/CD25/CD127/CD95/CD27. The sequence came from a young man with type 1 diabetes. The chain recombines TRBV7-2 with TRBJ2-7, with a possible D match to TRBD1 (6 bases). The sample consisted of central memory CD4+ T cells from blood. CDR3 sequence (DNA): TGTGCCAGCAGCCTCCTACAGGGATCCGGCTACGAGCAGTACTTC. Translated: CASSLLQGSGYEQYF.